This passage covers 21 T cell receptor beta chains from one sample sequenced in a study of spatial heterogeneity in lung cancer (dated by TCRdb to about 2019). Library preparation employed 5' RACE. Sequencing used a NextSeq 500. TCRdb applied fastp at Q25 and MiXCR to the public reads, then kept only in-frame beta chains. Here each entry gathers all rows of one CDR3 protein and keeps the most common genes and DNA. Recorded for this sample are tens of thousands of distinct CDR3 sequences; roughly 5.2% of them occurred a single time. The leading ten clones occupy around 10% of the sample. Explained via the paper, the time point label denotes: sample taken at primary tumor resection. TCR sequencing used whole RNA extracted from tumor and nontumor lung tissue, or from cryopreserved PBMC samples, without cell sorting. The sequences come from PBMCs, collected at surgery. The receptors shown here come from a male donor with early-stage non-small cell lung cancer.

This clonotype was counted ten times or more. The gene calls are TRBV4-2 and TRBJ2-1, with a tentative D call TRBD2 (5 bases). Per germline, CDR1 LGHNA and CDR2 YNFKEQ. Deletions cut 4 bases from V and 3 bases from J, with 13 bases between. The CDR3 is 15 residues long. CDR3 in amino acids: CASSPRLGGYNEQFF. In DNA form, the CDR3 reads TGTGCCAGCAGCCCGAGGCTAGGAGGCTACAATGAGCAGTTCTTC.

This clonotype has a count of ten or more. V usage is TRBV10-2 and J usage is TRBJ2-1, with TRBD2 identical over 8 bases. The CDR3 loop spans 15 amino acids. CDR1 and CDR2 (germline): WSHSY, SAAADI. Unmatched junction bases numbered 10, after V lost 9 bases and J lost 3 bases. The CDR3 region has the DNA TGCGCCAGTTCCAGCGGGAGCCCAAGCTACAATGAGCAGTTCTTC. Amino acid sequence: CASSSGSPSYNEQFF.

Many counts were recorded for this clonotype. The chain joins TRBV7-2 to TRBJ2-1; tentative D call: TRBD2 (5 bases). Trimming stripped 1 base from V and 3 bases from J, with 10 bases between. The CDR3 has 15 residues. Germline lookup yields CDR1 SGHTA and CDR2 FQGNSA. The CDR3 DNA reads as TGTGCCAGCAGCTTAGGTGGGAGTCTCTACAATGAGCAGTTCTTC. Its protein product is CASSLGGSLYNEQFF.

Ten or more counts support this clonotype. The J gene is TRBJ2-7, the V gene TRBV7-2, with no clear D. Germline loops: CDR1 SGHTA, CDR2 FQGNSA. V was trimmed by 0 bases and J by 1 base, leaving 4 bases between them. The CDR3 consists of 13 residues. DNA for the CDR3: TGTGCCAGCAGCTTAGCTGGATCCTACGAGCAGTACTTC. Protein: CASSLAGSYEQYF.

This clonotype was recorded at least ten times. This chain connects TRBV20-1 to TRBJ2-1; D may be TRBD2 (6 bases). Germline CDR1 reads DFQATT; CDR2 reads SNEGSKA (reference sequence). The CDR3 is 15 amino acids. Between the trimmed V and J ends, which lost 6 bases and 0 bases, there was a span of 15 bases. In DNA, the CDR3 is TGCAGTGCCTCCAGCGGGCGGAGCTCCTACAATGAGCAGTTCTTC. Translated: CSASSGRSSYNEQFF.

This clonotype was recorded many times. The rearrangement joins TRBV6-6 to TRBJ1-5; D gene uncertain. Germline V CDR1 and CDR2: MNHNY, SVGAGI (reference sequence). The CDR3 is 15 amino acids. Trimming took 0 bases from V and 1 from J, leaving 7 bases between them. The CDR3 protein is CASSYSKVSNQPQHF. The CDR3 nucleotides read TGTGCCAGCAGTTACTCGAAGGTCAGCAATCAGCCCCAGCATTTT.

This clonotype was seen at least ten times. This chain joins TRBV4-1 and TRBJ2-3; possible D gene TRBD1, 8 bases. This CDR3 is 15 amino acids long. Trimming took 4 bases from V and 8 from J, leaving 19 bases between them. Germline CDR1 and CDR2: MGHRA and YSYEKL. CDR3 region: CASSLQQGGGGTQYF. The CDR3 nucleotides are TGCGCCAGCAGCCTACAACAGGGGGGCGGGGGTACGCAGTATTTT.

There are many counts of this clonotype. V usage is TRBV24-1 and J usage is TRBJ2-4; D is tentatively TRBD1 or TRBD2 (6 bases each). Germline CDR1 KGHDR, CDR2 SFDVKD. The CDR3 extends over 15 amino acids. Trimming removed 2 bases from V and 10 bases from J, with 17 bases in between. The CDR3 region is CATSDSRDGGRIQYF. The CDR3 nucleotides are TGTGCCACCAGTGATTCCCGAGATGGGGGGCGAATTCAGTACTTC.

This clonotype was picked up many times. The junction does not match germline at one end; this may be a read error. The chain joins TRBV6-5 to TRBJ2-7; D is tentatively TRBD1 or TRBD2 (5 bases each). Per the germline V gene, CDR1 is MNHEY and CDR2 is SVGAGI. This CDR3 region has 14 residues. The CDR3 reads CAGSSGRSSYEQYF. The CDR3 coding sequence is TGTGCCGGCAGTTCGGGACGGAGCTCCTACGAGCAGTACTTC.

This clonotype was observed at least ten times. This sequence joins TRBV20-1 and TRBJ2-1; TRBD1 or TRBD2 may be the D gene (5 bases each). Germline values: CDR1 DFQATT, CDR2 SNEGSKA (reference sequence). There are 17 residues in the CDR3. Trimming left V 2 bases short and J 0 bases short, with 17 bases between. CDR3 in amino acids: CSARMSVGAGSYNEQFF. The DNA for the CDR3 is TGCAGTGCTAGAATGAGTGTTGGGGCGGGCTCCTACAATGAGCAGTTCTTC.

This rearrangement joins TRBV7-9 to TRBJ1-4, with 8 positions matching TRBD1. Germline CDR1 and CDR2: SEHNR and FQNEAQ (reference sequence). Trimming took 3 bases from V and 8 from J; bases not matched to a gene: 5. The CDR3 length is 14 residues. CDR3 protein: CASSFGQGGEKLFF. CDR3 nucleotides: TGTGCCAGCAGCTTTGGACAGGGAGGGGAAAAACTGTTTTTT.

Ten or more counts support this clonotype. This chain links TRBV20-1 with TRBJ2-2; 9 nucleotides align to TRBD2. The V gene end was trimmed by 6 bases and the J gene end by 7 bases; junction bases not matched to a gene: 12. Germline CDR1 DFQATT, CDR2 SNEGSKA (reference sequence). CDR3 length: 15 residues. The CDR3 coding sequence is TGCAGTGCACCCGAGACTAGCGGCAATGACGGGGAGCTGTTTTTT. Translated: CSAPETSGNDGELFF.

This clonotype has at least ten counts. A junction boundary mismatches the germline segment, possibly from a read error. The chain carries TRBV4-1 and TRBJ1-5; 7 positions agree with TRBD1. The CDR3 sequence is 15 residues long. Per germline, CDR1 MGHRA and CDR2 YSYEKL. This CDR3 reads CASSPEVTGDPKQNF. CDR3 sequence (DNA): TGCGCCAGCAGTCCGGAGGTTACAGGGGACCCCAAGCAGAATTTT.

This clonotype showed up many times. The chain joins TRBV11-2 to TRBJ2-5; 7 bases align to TRBD2. The CDR3 extends over 15 amino acids. Germline trimming cut 5 bases from V and 0 bases from J; bases unmatched to any gene: 6. The germline gives CDR1 SGHAT, CDR2 FQNNGV. As DNA, the CDR3 is TGTGCCAGCAGCCCCTTCCTAGCGGACCAAGAGACCCAGTACTTC. Its translation is CASSPFLADQETQYF.

This clonotype showed up many times. This chain uses TRBV11-2 with TRBJ2-2, with 10 bases that match TRBD1. Trimming cost V 8 bases and J 5 bases; bases outside gene matches: 2. Germline CDR1 and CDR2: SGHAT and FQNNGV. This CDR3 contains 13 residues. The chain's CDR3 is CASEDRGTGELFF. CDR3 bases: TGTGCCAGCGAGGACAGGGGGACCGGGGAGCTGTTTTTT. Drawing the rest from reference TRBV11-2 and TRBJ2-2, the complete variable domain is EAGVAQSPRYKIIEKRQSVAFWCNPISGHATLYWYQQILGQGPKLLIQFQNNGVVDDSQLPKDRFSAERLKGVDSTLKIQPAKLEDSAVYLCASEDRGTGELFFGEGSRLTVL.

The table lists this clonotype with many counts. This chain joins TRBV4-2 and TRBJ2-2; 7 positions match TRBD1. The germline V gene encodes CDR1 LGHNA and CDR2 YNFKEQ. The CDR3 covers 14 residues. Losses at the gene ends were 11 bases for V and 0 bases for J; bases not matched to a gene: 6. The CDR3 loop reads CAGDRAANTGELFF. The CDR3 region has the DNA TGTGCCGGCGACAGGGCCGCGAACACCGGGGAGCTGTTTTTT.

This clonotype appeared many times. The chain recombines TRBV5-1 with TRBJ2-5; a weak D match, TRBD2 (6 bases). The CDR3 loop spans 15 amino acids. From germline, CDR1 is SGHRS and CDR2 YFSETQ. V was cut by 0 bases and J by 2 bases, with 11 bases left in between. The CDR3 nucleotides read TGCGCCAGCAGCTTGGAGCGGGCAGGGCAAGAGACCCAGTACTTC. This encodes CASSLERAGQETQYF.

The table lists this clonotype with many counts. The V and J genes are TRBV18 and TRBJ2-5; no definite D call. Germline V gives CDR1 KGHSH, CDR2 LQKENI. The CDR3 is 13 residues long. V gave up 5 bases and J gave up 3 bases, with 10 bases separating them. The CDR3 DNA follows: TGTGCCAGCTCAACCCCTCAGGAAGAGACCCAGTACTTC. This codes for CASSTPQEETQYF.

There are a few counts of this clonotype. The rearrangement links TRBV28 to TRBJ2-5; 11 bases fit TRBD2. The CDR3 is 15 amino acids. Trimming at V came to 5 bases and at J to 5 bases, leaving 7 bases not matched to a gene. From germline, CDR1 is MDHEN and CDR2 SYDVKM. CDR3 bases: TGTGCCAGCAGTACCCAGACTAGCGGGATTGAGACCCAGTACTTC. Protein sequence: CASSTQTSGIETQYF.

At least ten counts were recorded for this clonotype. CDR3 loop: CASSVDIGQNQPQHF. In DNA, the CDR3 is TGTGCCAGCAGCGTAGATATCGGGCAGAATCAGCCCCAGCATTTT. This chain uses TRBV9 with TRBJ1-5; D is unresolved. Trimming took 0 bases from V and 4 from J, leaving 11 bases between them. The CDR3 spans 15 residues. Germline V gene data show CDR1 as SGDLS and CDR2 as YYNGEE. Using reference TRBV9 and TRBJ1-5 for the parts outside the CDR3, the full variable domain is DSGVTQTPKHLITATGQRVTLRCSPRSGDLSVYWYQQSLDQGLQFLIQYYNGEERAKGNILERFSAQQFPDLHSELNLSSLELGDSALYFCASSVDIGQNQPQHFGDGTRLSIL.

There are many counts of this clonotype. The V gene is TRBV28, the J gene TRBJ2-3; D may correspond to TRBD1 or TRBD2 (6 bases each). Germline lookup yields CDR1 MDHEN and CDR2 SYDVKM. The V and J ends lost 10 bases and 4 bases respectively, with 18 bases between them. The CDR3 totals 14 residues. The DNA for the CDR3 is TGTGCCACCAATGAGGGGGGCCGGTCAGATACGCAGTATTTT. Protein: CATNEGGRSDTQYF.